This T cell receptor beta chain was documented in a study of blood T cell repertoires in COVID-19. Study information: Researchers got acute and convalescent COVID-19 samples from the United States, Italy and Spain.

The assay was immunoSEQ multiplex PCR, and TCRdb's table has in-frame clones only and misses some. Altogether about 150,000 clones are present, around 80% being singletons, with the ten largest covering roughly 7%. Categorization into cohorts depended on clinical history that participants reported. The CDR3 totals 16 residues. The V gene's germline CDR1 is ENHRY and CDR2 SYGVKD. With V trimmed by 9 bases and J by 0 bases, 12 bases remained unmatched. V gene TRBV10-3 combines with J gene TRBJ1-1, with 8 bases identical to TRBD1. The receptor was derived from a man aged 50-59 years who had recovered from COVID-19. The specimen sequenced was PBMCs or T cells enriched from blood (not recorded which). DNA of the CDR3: TGTGCCATTAAAGCTGGGCAGGGGGCTTTGAACACTGAAGCTTTCTTT. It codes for CAIKAGQGALNTEAFF.